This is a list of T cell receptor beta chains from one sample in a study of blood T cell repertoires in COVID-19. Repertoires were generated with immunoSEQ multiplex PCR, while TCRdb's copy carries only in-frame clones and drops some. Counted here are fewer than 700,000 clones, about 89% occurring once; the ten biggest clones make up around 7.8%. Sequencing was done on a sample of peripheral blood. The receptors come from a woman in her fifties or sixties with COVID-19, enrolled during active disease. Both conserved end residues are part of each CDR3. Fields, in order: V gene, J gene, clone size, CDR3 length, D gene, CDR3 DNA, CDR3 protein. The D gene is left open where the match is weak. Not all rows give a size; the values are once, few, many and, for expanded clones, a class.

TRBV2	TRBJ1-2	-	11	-	TGTGCCAGCAGAACAGGGACTGGCTACACCTTC	CASRTGTGYTF
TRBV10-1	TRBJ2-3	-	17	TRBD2	TGCGCCAGCAGTGAGTCGGGACTACTCCCGGGCACAGATACGCAGTATTTT	CASSESGLLPGTDTQYF
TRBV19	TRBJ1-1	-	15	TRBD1	TGTGCCAGTAGTATGCAGGGGGCGGTATCCACTGAAGCTTTCTTT	CASSMQGAVSTEAFF
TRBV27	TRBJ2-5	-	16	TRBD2	TGTGCCAGTTCTACGTATCTAGCGGGGGGGCCGAAGACCCAGTACTTC	CASSTYLAGGPKTQYF
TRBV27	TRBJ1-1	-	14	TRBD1	TGTGCCAGCAGTCTACAGGGGGAAGGGGCTGAAGCTTTCTTT	CASSLQGEGAEAFF
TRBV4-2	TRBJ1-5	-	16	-	TGTGCCAGCAGCCAAGAATTCGGGAGAAGCAATCAGCCCCAGCATTTT	CASSQEFGRSNQPQHF
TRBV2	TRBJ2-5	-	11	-	TGTGCCAGCCTCCAGAGGGAGACCCAGTACTTC	CASLQRETQYF
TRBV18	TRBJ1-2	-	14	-	TGTGCCAGCTCACCCACGAGCGGGGTAGGTGGCTACACCTTC	CASSPTSGVGGYTF
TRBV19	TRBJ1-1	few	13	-	TGTGCCAGCAGTCCCCCCGAGGGAACTGAAGCTTTCTTT	CASSPPEGTEAFF
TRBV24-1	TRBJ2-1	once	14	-	TGTGCCACCAGTGATACAGGCCCGTACAATGAGCAGTTCTTC	CATSDTGPYNEQFF
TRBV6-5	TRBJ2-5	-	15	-	TGTGCCAGCAGGGGGGCAAGAGGGGGACGGGAGACCCAGTACTTC	CASRGARGGRETQYF
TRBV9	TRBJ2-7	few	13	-	TGTGCCAGCAGCCTTAATGTGGGCGACGAGCAGTACTTC	CASSLNVGDEQYF
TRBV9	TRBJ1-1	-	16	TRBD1	TGTGCCAGCAGCGCCGACCAGGGGGGAGGTAACACTGAAGCTTTCTTT	CASSADQGGGNTEAFF
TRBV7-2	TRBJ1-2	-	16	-	TGTGCCAGCAGCTCGTACTCAGGACGGGAGAACTATGGCTACACCTTC	CASSSYSGRENYGYTF
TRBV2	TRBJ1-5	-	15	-	TGTGCCATGCCTCGGTGGTCAAGTAGCAATCAGCCCCAGCATTTT	CAMPRWSSSNQPQHF
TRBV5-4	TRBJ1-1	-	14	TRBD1	TGTGCCAGCAGCGGTTACAGGGACAGCACTGAAGCTTTCTTT	CASSGYRDSTEAFF
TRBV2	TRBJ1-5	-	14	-	TGTGCCAGCAGCCCTCGGGGGGGCCTGGAGCCCCAGCATTTT	CASSPRGGLEPQHF
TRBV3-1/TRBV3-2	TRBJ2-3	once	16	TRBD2	TGTGCCAGCAGCCAAGGGGCTAGCGGGGTTAGGGATACGCAGTATTTT	CASSQGASGVRDTQYF
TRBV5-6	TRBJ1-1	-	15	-	TGTGCCAGCAGCTTGTTGGGCCCCTCGTCGGGAGAAGCTTTCTTT	CASSLLGPSSGEAFF
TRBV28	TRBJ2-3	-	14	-	TGTGCCAGCAGTTTAATTAGTAGCACAGATACGCAGTATTTT	CASSLISSTDTQYF
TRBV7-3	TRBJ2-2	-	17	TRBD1	TGTGCCAGCAGCTATCGAGGGGGCGTGGCGAACACCGGGGAGCTGTTTTTT	CASSYRGGVANTGELFF
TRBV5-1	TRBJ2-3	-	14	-	TGCGCCAGCAGCTCGGACATATACACAGATACGCAGTATTTT	CASSSDIYTDTQYF
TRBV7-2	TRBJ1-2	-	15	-	TGTGCCAGCAGCTTAGAGGCCAGCGGGTACTATGGCTACACCTTC	CASSLEASGYYGYTF
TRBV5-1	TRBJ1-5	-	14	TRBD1	TGCGCCAGCAACTGGACAGGGTTATGGCAGCCCCAGCATTTT	CASNWTGLWQPQHF
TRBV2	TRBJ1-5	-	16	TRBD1	TGTGCCAGCAGTGAGAGAGGGACAGGGACGGGTCAGCCCCAGCATTTT	CASSERGTGTGQPQHF
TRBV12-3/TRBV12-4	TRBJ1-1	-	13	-	TGTGCCAGCAGTTTGACTGAGAACACTGAAGCTTTCTTT	CASSLTENTEAFF
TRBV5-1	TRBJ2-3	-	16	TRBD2	TGCGCCAGCAGCTCCCCGACTAGCGGCAGCACAGATACGCAGTATTTT	CASSSPTSGSTDTQYF
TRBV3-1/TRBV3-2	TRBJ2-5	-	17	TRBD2	TGTGCCAGCAGCCACTTACGTGTAGCGGGGGACTCGGAGACCCAGTACTTC	CASSHLRVAGDSETQYF
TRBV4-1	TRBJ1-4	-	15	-	TGCGCCAGCAGCCGTTCTGACAATCCATATGAAAAACTGTTTTTT	CASSRSDNPYEKLFF
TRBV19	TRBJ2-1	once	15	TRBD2	TGTGCCAGTAGTACGGTAGCGGGGGGGCCGAATGAGCAGTTCTTC	CASSTVAGGPNEQFF
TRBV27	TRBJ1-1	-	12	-	TGTGCCAGCCGAACAGGGCCTACCGAAGCTTTCTTT	CASRTGPTEAFF
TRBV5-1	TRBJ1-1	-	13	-	TGCGCCAGCAGCTTACAGGGGAACACTGAAGCTTTCTTT	CASSLQGNTEAFF
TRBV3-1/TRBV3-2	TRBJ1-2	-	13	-	TGTGCCAGCAGCCATCTCAGGGTGGGGGGCTACACCTTC	CASSHLRVGGYTF
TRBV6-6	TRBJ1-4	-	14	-	TGTGCCAGCAGTTACTCCAGGGGAGAAGAAAAACTGTTTTTT	CASSYSRGEEKLFF
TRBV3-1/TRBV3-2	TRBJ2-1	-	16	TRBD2	TGTGCCAGCAGCCAAGGAGGAGGTAGCGGGGTCGATGAGCAGTTCTTC	CASSQGGGSGVDEQFF
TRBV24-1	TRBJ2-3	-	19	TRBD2	TGTGCCACCAGTGATTGGGGCCCGGGGGGAGAAACTAGCACAGATACGCAGTATTTT	CATSDWGPGGETSTDTQYF
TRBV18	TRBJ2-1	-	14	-	TGTGCCAGCTCACCAGCCAGGGCCTACAATGAGCAGTTCTTC	CASSPARAYNEQFF
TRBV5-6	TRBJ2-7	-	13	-	TGTGCCAGCAGCCTTGGACAGTCGTACGAGCAGTACTTC	CASSLGQSYEQYF
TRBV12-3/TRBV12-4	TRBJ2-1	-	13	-	TGTGCCAGCAGTTTAACAGCCTACAATGAGCAGTTCTTC	CASSLTAYNEQFF
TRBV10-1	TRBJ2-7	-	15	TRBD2	TGCGCCAGCAGTGATTCGGGACTAGCGGGGAATGAGCAGTACTTC	CASSDSGLAGNEQYF
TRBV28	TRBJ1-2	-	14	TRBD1	TGTGCCAGCAGGACCTCCGGGACAGACTATGGCTACACCTTC	CASRTSGTDYGYTF
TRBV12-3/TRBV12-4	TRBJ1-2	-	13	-	TGTGCCAGCCGCGAGGGAGGGACCTATGGCTACACCTTC	CASREGGTYGYTF
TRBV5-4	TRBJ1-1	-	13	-	TGTGCCAGCAGCTTGGATACGGGCACTGAAGCTTTCTTT	CASSLDTGTEAFF
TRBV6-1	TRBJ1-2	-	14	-	TGTGCCAGCAGTGAAGTTACGGGGGATAGTGGCTACACCTTC	CASSEVTGDSGYTF
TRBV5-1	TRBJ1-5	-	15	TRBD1	TGCGCCAGCAGTCCGCAGGGGGTCGGCAATCAGCCCCAGCATTTT	CASSPQGVGNQPQHF
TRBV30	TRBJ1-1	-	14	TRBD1	TGTGCCTGGATTCCCGGGACAGGAAGGTCTGAAGCTTTCTTT	CAWIPGTGRSEAFF
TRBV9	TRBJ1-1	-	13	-	TGTGCCAGCAGCGTTTCGGGGGACACTGAAGCTTTCTTT	CASSVSGDTEAFF
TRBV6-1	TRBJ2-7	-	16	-	TGTGCCAGCAGTGAAGTTACAGTAGTCTTGGGCTACGAGCAGTACTTC	CASSEVTVVLGYEQYF
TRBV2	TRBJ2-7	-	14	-	TGTGCCAGCAGGCCTTTGGGGGGTACCTACGAGCAGTACTTC	CASRPLGGTYEQYF
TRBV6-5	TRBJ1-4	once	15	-	TGTGCCAGCATCGCTGGGGCAGGGCCTAATGAAAAACTGTTTTTT	CASIAGAGPNEKLFF